Listed below are T cell receptor beta chains from one sample, sequenced in a study of blood T cell repertoires in COVID-19. Here immunoSEQ multiplex PCR was the method, and the copy in TCRdb shows in-frame clones only, minus some. The data show 140,000 or so clones, more than 75% seen once. The specimen sequenced was peripheral blood. The receptors here all came from a human donor with acute or convalescent COVID-19. The donor label of this sample is uncertain. CDR3s include the opening cysteine and the closing phenylalanine or tryptophan. Each record gives: J gene, D gene, V gene, clone size, CDR3 DNA, CDR3 protein. The D gene is left open where the match is weak. Clone sizes are given selectively: once, few, many, or a class where the clone is expanded.

TRBJ2-2	TRBD1	TRBV5-5	once	TGTGCCAGCAGCCCCCGCCACGGGACAGGGGTCGGGGAGCTGTTTTTT	CASSPRHGTGVGELFF
TRBJ1-1	.	TRBV11-2	.	TGTGCCAGCAGCGCTACGGGACTCCCGGCGACTGAAGCTTTCTTT	CASSATGLPATEAFF
TRBJ1-1	TRBD1	TRBV10-3	.	TGTGCCATCCGGGGCCGGGGGACAGGGGGCGGGATGAACACTGAAGCTTTCTTT	CAIRGRGTGGGMNTEAFF
TRBJ2-1	TRBD2	TRBV27	.	TGTGCCAGCAGTTTATCGTTAGCGGGGTTCTACAATGAGCAGTTCTTC	CASSLSLAGFYNEQFF
TRBJ1-2	.	TRBV30	.	TGTGCCTGGACCGGACTGTATGGCTACACCTTC	CAWTGLYGYTF
TRBJ1-1	.	TRBV9	once	TGTGCCAGCAGTCTTACTTCAGGGACTGAAGCTTTCTTT	CASSLTSGTEAFF
TRBJ2-5	TRBD1	TRBV5-4	.	TGTGCCAGCAGCGCCGGGACAGGGAAACTCCGAGAGACCCAGTACTTC	CASSAGTGKLRETQYF
TRBJ2-1	TRBD1	TRBV18	.	TGTGCCAGCTCACCGGGGACAGGGGTCGATGAGCAGTTCTTC	CASSPGTGVDEQFF
TRBJ2-3	.	TRBV21-1	.	TGTGCCAGCAGCAAGCTTGTGGGAGCGGGCCCAGATACGCAGTATTTT	CASSKLVGAGPDTQYF
TRBJ1-6	.	TRBV6-2/TRBV6-3	.	TGTGCCAGCAGCACAGGAATGGGCAGGAATTCACCCCTCCACTTT	CASSTGMGRNSPLHF
TRBJ2-1	TRBD2	TRBV5-1	few	TGCGCCAGCAGTCCTCCCTTAGCGGGAGGCGACAATGAGCAGTTCTTC	CASSPPLAGGDNEQFF
TRBJ1-3	.	TRBV5-8	.	TGTGCCAGCAGCTCCTGGCTTGGAAACACCATATATTTT	CASSSWLGNTIYF
TRBJ2-5	TRBD2	TRBV4-3	.	TGCGCCAGCAGCCAAGAACATAGCGGGAGTCGGCAAGAGACCCAGTACTTC	CASSQEHSGSRQETQYF
TRBJ1-1	.	TRBV7-8	.	TGTGCCAGCAACTTAGCGTTCCTCAACACTGAAGCTTTCTTT	CASNLAFLNTEAFF
TRBJ1-2	.	TRBV19	.	TGTGCCAGTAGGATCCCTACAGGAGAAGGGGGCTATGGCTACACCTTC	CASRIPTGEGGYGYTF
TRBJ2-5	.	TRBV3-1/TRBV3-2	.	TGTGCCAGCAGCCAAGCAACTGGGGGGAATCAAGAGACCCAGTACTTC	CASSQATGGNQETQYF
TRBJ2-7	TRBD1	TRBV10-3	once	TGTGCCATCAGTGAGTCGCGGACAGGGCGCGAGCAGTACTTC	CAISESRTGREQYF
TRBJ1-3	.	TRBV30	.	TGTGCCTGGGGAGGGGCGGGAAACACCATATATTTT	CAWGGAGNTIYF
TRBJ1-5	.	TRBV6-5	.	TGTGCCAGCAGTTACTCGAGCTCAGGGGAAAATCAGCCCCAGCATTTT	CASSYSSSGENQPQHF
TRBJ1-1	.	TRBV19	.	TGTGCCAGTCGAGACACACTGAACACTGAAGCTTTCTTT	CASRDTLNTEAFF
TRBJ1-2	TRBD1	TRBV7-2	.	TGTGCCAGCAGCCCCTCGGACAGGGCGGGAAGCTACACCTTC	CASSPSDRAGSYTF
TRBJ1-2	TRBD1	TRBV3-1/TRBV3-2	.	TGTGCCAGCAGCTGGACAGGGCAAGACTATGGCTACACCTTC	CASSWTGQDYGYTF
TRBJ1-4	.	TRBV6-5	.	TGTGCCAGCCACCCGGCGGGTAATGAAAAACTGTTTTTT	CASHPAGNEKLFF
TRBJ1-3	.	TRBV7-8	.	TGTGCCAGCAGCTTAAGTCGGGGAAACACCATATATTTT	CASSLSRGNTIYF
TRBJ2-6	TRBD2	TRBV19	.	TGTGCCAGTAGTATAAATAGCGGGGGCTCTGGGGCCAACGTCCTGACTTTC	CASSINSGGSGANVLTF
TRBJ1-1	.	TRBV6-2/TRBV6-3	.	TGTGCCAGCAGCCCCAACGGGACACCCCTCCCTGAAGCTTTCTTT	CASSPNGTPLPEAFF
TRBJ1-4	TRBD1	TRBV11-3	.	TGTGCCAGCAGCTTACCGGACAGGAAAACTAATGAAAAACTGTTTTTT	CASSLPDRKTNEKLFF
TRBJ2-2	.	TRBV21-1	.	TGTGCCACGTGGGAAGGACAGGCTAACACCGGGGAGCTGTTTTTT	CATWEGQANTGELFF
TRBJ2-2	.	TRBV5-1	.	TGCGCCAGCAGCTTGACCCCCTCGACTGGGGAGCTGTTTTTT	CASSLTPSTGELFF
TRBJ1-5	.	TRBV4-2	.	TGTGCCAGCAGCCAAGACTGGACACAAAATCAGCCCCAGCATTTT	CASSQDWTQNQPQHF
TRBJ2-7	TRBD2	TRBV7-2	.	TGTGCCAGCAGCTTAGTGGCTAGCGGGGGTGTTTTAAAGCAGTACTTC	CASSLVASGGVLKQYF
TRBJ1-3	TRBD1	TRBV30	.	TGTGCCTGGAGTGTCCTCAGGGGGCCTGGAAACACCATATATTTT	CAWSVLRGPGNTIYF
TRBJ1-1	TRBD1	TRBV5-1	once	TGCGCCAGCAGCTTGGGGGGGACAGGTTTGAACACTGAAGCTTTCTTT	CASSLGGTGLNTEAFF
TRBJ1-2	TRBD1	TRBV7-2	.	TGTGCCAGCAGCCCAGACAGGGGGGAAAGCTACACCTTC	CASSPDRGESYTF
TRBJ2-2	TRBD2	TRBV4-2	.	TGTGCCAGCAGCCAAGAGGTTCTAGCGGGACGGACCGGGGAGCTGTTTTTT	CASSQEVLAGRTGELFF
TRBJ1-3	.	TRBV7-2	.	TGTGCCAGCAGCTTAGACGCGACAACCTCTGGAAACACCATATATTTT	CASSLDATTSGNTIYF
TRBJ2-3	.	TRBV6-1	.	TGTGCCAGCAGTGAATGGGCAGGGGCAGATACGCAGTATTTT	CASSEWAGADTQYF
TRBJ1-5	.	TRBV15	.	TGTGCCACCAGCAGTACAGGGTCTGGCAATCAGCCCCAGCATTTT	CATSSTGSGNQPQHF
TRBJ2-5	TRBD1	TRBV29-1	once	TGCAGCGTGGCTCAACCGGGACAGGGGAACCAAGAGACCCAGTACTTC	CSVAQPGQGNQETQYF
TRBJ2-3	.	TRBV6-5	.	TGTGCCAGCAGTTACCTGAGGGGCACAGATACGCAGTATTTT	CASSYLRGTDTQYF
TRBJ1-6	.	TRBV6-1	.	TGTGCCAGCAGTGAAGCGCAGGGTTATGATTCACCCCTCCACTTT	CASSEAQGYDSPLHF
TRBJ1-6	.	TRBV5-1	.	TGCGCCAGCAGTTGGAGTAATCCGTCCTATAATTCACCCCTCCACTTT	CASSWSNPSYNSPLHF
TRBJ2-5	TRBD2	TRBV19	.	TGTGCCAGTAGTAGGGGAGGGGTAGCGGGAGTAGAGACCCAGTACTTC	CASSRGGVAGVETQYF
TRBJ1-1	.	TRBV28	.	TGTGCCAGCAGTTTTGGGCTATCTGAAGCTTTCTTT	CASSFGLSEAFF
TRBJ2-2	.	TRBV18	.	TGTGCCAGCTCACCACTTTCTCTCACCGGGGAGCTGTTTTTT	CASSPLSLTGELFF
TRBJ2-3	TRBD1	TRBV6-5	.	TGTGCCAGCAGTTCTCCGGGACAGGGCACAGATACGCAGTATTTT	CASSSPGQGTDTQYF
TRBJ1-4	.	TRBV7-2	few	TGTGCCAGCAGGCGCACCCGGTGGGAAAAACTGTTTTTT	CASRRTRWEKLFF
TRBJ1-2	.	TRBV19	once	TGTGCCAGTCAGGGCCCCGGACGGGACTATGGCTACACCTTC	CASQGPGRDYGYTF
TRBJ2-3	.	TRBV4-3	once	TGCGCCAGCAGCCAAGAGAGGGCTTCAGATACGCAGTATTTT	CASSQERASDTQYF
TRBJ1-4	.	TRBV6-5	.	TGTGCCAGCAGCCCGACATTAACTAATGAAAAACTGTTTTTT	CASSPTLTNEKLFF
TRBJ1-1	.	TRBV11-2	.	TGTGCCAGCAGCCTAAGGGGGGGCATGAACACTGAAGCTTTCTTT	CASSLRGGMNTEAFF
TRBJ1-2	.	TRBV18	.	TGTGCCAGCACAACCGACAGCTACTATGGCTACACCTTC	CASTTDSYYGYTF